The rows below give T cell receptor beta chains drawn from one sample of a study of blood T cell repertoires in COVID-19. The data were produced by immunoSEQ multiplex PCR, yet TCRdb's version contains in-frame clones alone and is incomplete. The sample has some 230,000 clones; roughly 80% are singletons. The sample comprised peripheral blood. The receptor set was obtained from an older woman who had recovered from COVID-19. Each CDR3 is given with its conserved first and last residue. Each record gives: J gene, V gene, D gene, clone size, CDR3 DNA, CDR3 protein. D genes are given only for firm matches. Only some rows state a clone size, as once, few, many or a class for expanded clones.

J: TRBJ1-4
V: TRBV6-5
D: TRBD1
size: NA
DNA: TGTGCCAGCAGTTCCGACAGGGGTGGGAAACTGTTTTTT
CDR3: CASSSDRGGKLFF

J: TRBJ1-2
V: TRBV29-1
D: NA
size: NA
DNA: TGCAGCGTGAACAGGGCAGGAGGCTACACCTTC
CDR3: CSVNRAGGYTF

J: TRBJ1-2
V: TRBV5-1
D: NA
size: NA
DNA: TGCGCCAGCAGCTTGATGGATGGGGGCTCGAACTATGGCTACACCTTC
CDR3: CASSLMDGGSNYGYTF

J: TRBJ2-3
V: TRBV10-3
D: TRBD2
size: NA
DNA: TGTGCCATCAGTGAGCGGACTAGCTTCACAGATACGCAGTATTTT
CDR3: CAISERTSFTDTQYF

J: TRBJ2-5
V: TRBV7-8
D: NA
size: NA
DNA: TGTGCCAGCAGCCTAGGGACTCAAGAGACCCAGTACTTC
CDR3: CASSLGTQETQYF

J: TRBJ1-3
V: TRBV12-3/TRBV12-4
D: TRBD1
size: NA
DNA: TGTGCCAGCAGTTTTGGAGGGGACAGGGGCATATATTTT
CDR3: CASSFGGDRGIYF

J: TRBJ1-6
V: TRBV19
D: TRBD1
size: NA
DNA: TGTGCCAGTAGTGCCCCCGGGACAGGGAATTCACCCCTCCACTTT
CDR3: CASSAPGTGNSPLHF

J: TRBJ2-7
V: TRBV9
D: TRBD2
size: NA
DNA: TGTGCCAGCAGCGTCAGTGATAGCGGGGGGATATACGAGCAGTACTTC
CDR3: CASSVSDSGGIYEQYF

J: TRBJ2-4
V: TRBV18
D: TRBD1
size: NA
DNA: TGTGCCAGCTCCAGGACGGGGACAGGCATAACACTAGCCAAAAACATTCAGTACTTC
CDR3: CASSRTGTGITLAKNIQYF

J: TRBJ1-6
V: TRBV27
D: TRBD1
size: NA
DNA: TGTGCCAGCAGTTTCTCTTGGACAGGGTATTCACCCCTCCACTTT
CDR3: CASSFSWTGYSPLHF

J: TRBJ2-7
V: TRBV6-1
D: NA
size: NA
DNA: TGTGCCAGCAGTGAATTTAGAGTACTCTCCTACGAGCAGTACTTC
CDR3: CASSEFRVLSYEQYF

J: TRBJ1-2
V: TRBV15
D: NA
size: NA
DNA: TGTGCCACCAGCAGAGATAAGGGGAACTATGGCTACACCTTC
CDR3: CATSRDKGNYGYTF

J: TRBJ1-1
V: TRBV29-1
D: NA
size: NA
DNA: TGCAGCGTTCTTGACAGCCGAGGCACTGAAGCTTTCTTT
CDR3: CSVLDSRGTEAFF

J: TRBJ1-3
V: TRBV4-1
D: TRBD1
size: NA
DNA: TGCGCCAGCAGCTACGGACAGGGAATAAGCACCATATATTTT
CDR3: CASSYGQGISTIYF

J: TRBJ2-3
V: TRBV27
D: TRBD1
size: few
DNA: TGTGCCAGCAGTCCCCCCACCGGGACAGGGGGCAGAGATACGCAGTATTTT
CDR3: CASSPPTGTGGRDTQYF

J: TRBJ2-5
V: TRBV6-5
D: TRBD1
size: NA
DNA: TGTGCCAGCAGTCAACGGACAGGGTGGGAAGAGACCCAGTACTTC
CDR3: CASSQRTGWEETQYF